This T cell receptor (beta chain) was recorded in a study of blood T cell repertoires in COVID-19. How the authors handled the data: Nucleated cell counts were estimated from reference gene primer amplification. The repertoire was sequenced with immunoSEQ multiplex PCR; TCRdb's copy has only in-frame clones and lacks some. V, J and clone size reflect that table, while D and trimming were determined from the DNA. The table lists fewer than 250,000 clones, about 91% of them singletons. Participants' own reports of clinical history determined their cohort assignment. Sequencing was performed on PBMCs or T cells enriched from blood (not recorded which). This TCR was sampled from a woman aged 45-65 years with acute COVID-19.

The CDR3 loop is CASSFGTGPYEQYF. The CDR3 nucleotides are TGTGCCAGCAGCTTCGGGACAGGGCCCTACGAGCAGTACTTC. This sequence joins TRBV7-9 and TRBJ2-7; 9 bases match TRBD1. V trimming: 3 bases; J trimming: 2 bases; junction bases outside the gene matches: 2. Per the germline V gene, CDR1 is SEHNR and CDR2 is FQNEAQ (reference sequence). The CDR3 covers 14 residues.